Listed below are T cell receptor beta chains from one sample, sequenced in a study of cytomegalovirus exposure and HLA in healthy donors. Clones were sequenced by immunoSEQ multiplex PCR, and TCRdb holds only the in-frame ones, with some missing. The data show 55,000 to 65,000 clones, about 72% seen once. Sequenced sample: PBMCs. The source of these receptors is a middle-aged woman in good health and CMV-seropositive. The CDR3 runs from the conserved cysteine through the conserved F or W. D genes are given only for firm matches. Some rows have no size entry. The others give once, few or many, or a class for an expanded clone.

J gene: TRBJ2-3
V gene: TRBV7-6
clone size: .
D gene: TRBD2
CDR3 protein: CASSQSGGAPDTQYF
CDR3 DNA: TGTGCCAGCAGCCAGAGCGGGGGGGCCCCCGATACGCAGTATTTT

J gene: TRBJ2-5
V gene: TRBV2
clone size: .
D gene: .
CDR3 protein: CASSESRETQYF
CDR3 DNA: TGTGCCAGCAGTGAGAGTCGAGAGACCCAGTACTTC

J gene: TRBJ2-3
V gene: TRBV5-1
clone size: .
D gene: .
CDR3 protein: CASSLEGGVDTQYF
CDR3 DNA: TGCGCCAGCAGCTTGGAGGGAGGCGTAGATACGCAGTATTTT

J gene: TRBJ1-5
V gene: TRBV30
clone size: .
D gene: .
CDR3 protein: CAWEASGFGPQHF
CDR3 DNA: TGTGCCTGGGAGGCCTCAGGGTTTGGGCCCCAGCATTTT

J gene: TRBJ1-2
V gene: TRBV18
clone size: .
D gene: TRBD1
CDR3 protein: CASSPLTGVDYGYTF
CDR3 DNA: TGTGCCAGCTCACCCCTCACAGGGGTAGACTATGGCTACACCTTC

J gene: TRBJ1-2
V gene: TRBV5-1
clone size: .
D gene: TRBD1
CDR3 protein: CASSWGQTDGYTF
CDR3 DNA: TGCGCCAGCAGCTGGGGACAGACGGATGGCTACACCTTC

J gene: TRBJ1-5
V gene: TRBV19
clone size: .
D gene: .
CDR3 protein: CASSIKSRNQPQHF
CDR3 DNA: TGTGCCAGTAGTATTAAGAGTCGCAATCAGCCCCAGCATTTT

J gene: TRBJ2-7
V gene: TRBV18
clone size: .
D gene: TRBD1
CDR3 protein: CASSPRDRVYEQYF
CDR3 DNA: TGTGCCAGCTCACCGCGGGACAGGGTCTACGAGCAGTACTTC

J gene: TRBJ2-5
V gene: TRBV6-5
clone size: .
D gene: .
CDR3 protein: CASSSPGSETQYF
CDR3 DNA: TGTGCCAGCAGTTCCCCGGGTTCGGAGACCCAGTACTTC

J gene: TRBJ2-3
V gene: TRBV30
clone size: .
D gene: .
CDR3 protein: CAWQRESTDTQYF
CDR3 DNA: TGTGCCTGGCAGAGGGAGAGCACAGATACGCAGTATTTT

J gene: TRBJ2-2
V gene: TRBV2
clone size: once
D gene: TRBD1
CDR3 protein: CASRLQGANTGELFF
CDR3 DNA: TGTGCCAGCAGATTACAGGGGGCTAACACCGGGGAGCTGTTTTTT

J gene: TRBJ1-2
V gene: TRBV6-1
clone size: .
D gene: TRBD1
CDR3 protein: CASRGTGAGDGYTF
CDR3 DNA: TGTGCCAGCAGGGGGACAGGGGCAGGGGATGGCTACACCTTC

J gene: TRBJ2-1
V gene: TRBV6-1
clone size: .
D gene: TRBD1
CDR3 protein: CASRRQGASYNEQFF
CDR3 DNA: TGTGCCAGCAGAAGACAGGGGGCTTCCTACAATGAGCAGTTCTTC

J gene: TRBJ1-1
V gene: TRBV6-5
clone size: .
D gene: .
CDR3 protein: CASSFRGTTEAFF
CDR3 DNA: TGTGCCAGCAGTTTCCGGGGGACCACTGAAGCTTTCTTT

J gene: TRBJ2-1
V gene: TRBV4-1
clone size: .
D gene: .
CDR3 protein: CASSQDPRASSYNEQFF
CDR3 DNA: TGCGCCAGCAGCCAAGATCCCAGGGCAAGCTCCTACAATGAGCAGTTCTTC

J gene: TRBJ2-3
V gene: TRBV9
clone size: .
D gene: TRBD1
CDR3 protein: CASRRGGQGTDTQYF
CDR3 DNA: TGTGCCAGCAGACGCGGGGGACAGGGGACCGATACGCAGTATTTT

J gene: TRBJ1-2
V gene: TRBV5-1
clone size: .
D gene: TRBD1
CDR3 protein: CASRLLGGDYGYTF
CDR3 DNA: TGCGCCAGCAGGTTGTTAGGGGGCGACTATGGCTACACCTTC

J gene: TRBJ1-1
V gene: TRBV4-1
clone size: .
D gene: .
CDR3 protein: CASSQGRLGGLDTEAFF
CDR3 DNA: TGCGCCAGCAGCCAAGGCCGTTTAGGGGGTTTGGACACTGAAGCTTTCTTT

J gene: TRBJ1-5
V gene: TRBV19
clone size: .
D gene: .
CDR3 protein: CASSTPGETGVGNQPQHF
CDR3 DNA: TGTGCCAGTAGCACCCCAGGGGAGACCGGTGTGGGCAATCAGCCCCAGCATTTT

J gene: TRBJ2-1
V gene: TRBV27
clone size: .
D gene: .
CDR3 protein: CASSSTANEQFF
CDR3 DNA: TGTGCCAGCAGTTCGACAGCGAATGAGCAGTTCTTC

J gene: TRBJ1-1
V gene: TRBV4-3
clone size: .
D gene: .
CDR3 protein: CASSQPDSNTEAFF
CDR3 DNA: TGCGCCAGCAGCCAACCCGACAGCAACACTGAAGCTTTCTTT

J gene: TRBJ1-2
V gene: TRBV6-6
clone size: .
D gene: .
CDR3 protein: CASSYSTSSYGYTF
CDR3 DNA: TGTGCCAGCAGTTACTCGACAAGTAGTTATGGCTACACCTTC

J gene: TRBJ1-1
V gene: TRBV2
clone size: .
D gene: TRBD1
CDR3 protein: CASRGQMGMNTEAFF
CDR3 DNA: TGTGCCAGCAGGGGACAGATGGGGATGAACACTGAAGCTTTCTTT

J gene: TRBJ1-3
V gene: TRBV7-9
clone size: .
D gene: .
CDR3 protein: CASSSQAFSGNTIYF
CDR3 DNA: TGTGCCAGCAGCTCACAGGCTTTCTCTGGAAACACCATATATTTT

J gene: TRBJ2-2
V gene: TRBV18
clone size: few
D gene: .
CDR3 protein: CASSPPSGSGELFF
CDR3 DNA: TGTGCCAGCTCACCACCGTCAGGTTCCGGGGAGCTGTTTTTT

J gene: TRBJ1-6
V gene: TRBV18
clone size: .
D gene: .
CDR3 protein: CASSPDRKNSPLHF
CDR3 DNA: TGTGCCAGCTCACCGGACAGAAAGAATTCACCCCTCCACTTT

J gene: TRBJ1-1
V gene: TRBV18
clone size: .
D gene: TRBD1
CDR3 protein: CASSPIGQGRTEAFF
CDR3 DNA: TGTGCCAGCTCACCCATAGGACAGGGTAGGACTGAAGCTTTCTTT

J gene: TRBJ2-1
V gene: TRBV5-1
clone size: .
D gene: TRBD2
CDR3 protein: CASSSGLAGDNEQFF
CDR3 DNA: TGCGCCAGCAGCTCGGGACTAGCGGGTGACAATGAGCAGTTCTTC

J gene: TRBJ1-1
V gene: TRBV6-6
clone size: .
D gene: TRBD1
CDR3 protein: CASSYSTGAYEAFF
CDR3 DNA: TGTGCCAGCAGTTACTCCACAGGGGCGTATGAAGCTTTCTTT

J gene: TRBJ1-2
V gene: TRBV9
clone size: .
D gene: .
CDR3 protein: CASSVGVEGYTF
CDR3 DNA: TGTGCCAGCAGCGTAGGAGTTGAGGGCTACACCTTC

J gene: TRBJ1-1
V gene: TRBV5-4
clone size: .
D gene: TRBD1
CDR3 protein: CASSETGSKAAFF
CDR3 DNA: TGTGCCAGCAGCGAGACAGGGAGCAAGGCAGCTTTCTTT

J gene: TRBJ2-3
V gene: TRBV6-5
clone size: .
D gene: .
CDR3 protein: CATRDIVTDTQYF
CDR3 DNA: TGTGCCACCAGGGACATCGTCACAGATACGCAGTATTTT

J gene: TRBJ2-7
V gene: TRBV7-9
clone size: .
D gene: .
CDR3 protein: CSSSFWAQGITYEQYF
CDR3 DNA: TGTTCCAGCAGCTTCTGGGCGCAGGGGATCACCTACGAGCAGTACTTC

J gene: TRBJ2-1
V gene: TRBV6-5
clone size: few
D gene: TRBD2
CDR3 protein: CASSWGSGGSYNEQFF
CDR3 DNA: TGTGCCAGCAGTTGGGGAAGCGGGGGCTCCTACAATGAGCAGTTCTTC

J gene: TRBJ1-3
V gene: TRBV27
clone size: .
D gene: .
CDR3 protein: CASSYSRSGNTIYF
CDR3 DNA: TGTGCCAGCAGTTACAGCCGCTCTGGAAACACCATATATTTT